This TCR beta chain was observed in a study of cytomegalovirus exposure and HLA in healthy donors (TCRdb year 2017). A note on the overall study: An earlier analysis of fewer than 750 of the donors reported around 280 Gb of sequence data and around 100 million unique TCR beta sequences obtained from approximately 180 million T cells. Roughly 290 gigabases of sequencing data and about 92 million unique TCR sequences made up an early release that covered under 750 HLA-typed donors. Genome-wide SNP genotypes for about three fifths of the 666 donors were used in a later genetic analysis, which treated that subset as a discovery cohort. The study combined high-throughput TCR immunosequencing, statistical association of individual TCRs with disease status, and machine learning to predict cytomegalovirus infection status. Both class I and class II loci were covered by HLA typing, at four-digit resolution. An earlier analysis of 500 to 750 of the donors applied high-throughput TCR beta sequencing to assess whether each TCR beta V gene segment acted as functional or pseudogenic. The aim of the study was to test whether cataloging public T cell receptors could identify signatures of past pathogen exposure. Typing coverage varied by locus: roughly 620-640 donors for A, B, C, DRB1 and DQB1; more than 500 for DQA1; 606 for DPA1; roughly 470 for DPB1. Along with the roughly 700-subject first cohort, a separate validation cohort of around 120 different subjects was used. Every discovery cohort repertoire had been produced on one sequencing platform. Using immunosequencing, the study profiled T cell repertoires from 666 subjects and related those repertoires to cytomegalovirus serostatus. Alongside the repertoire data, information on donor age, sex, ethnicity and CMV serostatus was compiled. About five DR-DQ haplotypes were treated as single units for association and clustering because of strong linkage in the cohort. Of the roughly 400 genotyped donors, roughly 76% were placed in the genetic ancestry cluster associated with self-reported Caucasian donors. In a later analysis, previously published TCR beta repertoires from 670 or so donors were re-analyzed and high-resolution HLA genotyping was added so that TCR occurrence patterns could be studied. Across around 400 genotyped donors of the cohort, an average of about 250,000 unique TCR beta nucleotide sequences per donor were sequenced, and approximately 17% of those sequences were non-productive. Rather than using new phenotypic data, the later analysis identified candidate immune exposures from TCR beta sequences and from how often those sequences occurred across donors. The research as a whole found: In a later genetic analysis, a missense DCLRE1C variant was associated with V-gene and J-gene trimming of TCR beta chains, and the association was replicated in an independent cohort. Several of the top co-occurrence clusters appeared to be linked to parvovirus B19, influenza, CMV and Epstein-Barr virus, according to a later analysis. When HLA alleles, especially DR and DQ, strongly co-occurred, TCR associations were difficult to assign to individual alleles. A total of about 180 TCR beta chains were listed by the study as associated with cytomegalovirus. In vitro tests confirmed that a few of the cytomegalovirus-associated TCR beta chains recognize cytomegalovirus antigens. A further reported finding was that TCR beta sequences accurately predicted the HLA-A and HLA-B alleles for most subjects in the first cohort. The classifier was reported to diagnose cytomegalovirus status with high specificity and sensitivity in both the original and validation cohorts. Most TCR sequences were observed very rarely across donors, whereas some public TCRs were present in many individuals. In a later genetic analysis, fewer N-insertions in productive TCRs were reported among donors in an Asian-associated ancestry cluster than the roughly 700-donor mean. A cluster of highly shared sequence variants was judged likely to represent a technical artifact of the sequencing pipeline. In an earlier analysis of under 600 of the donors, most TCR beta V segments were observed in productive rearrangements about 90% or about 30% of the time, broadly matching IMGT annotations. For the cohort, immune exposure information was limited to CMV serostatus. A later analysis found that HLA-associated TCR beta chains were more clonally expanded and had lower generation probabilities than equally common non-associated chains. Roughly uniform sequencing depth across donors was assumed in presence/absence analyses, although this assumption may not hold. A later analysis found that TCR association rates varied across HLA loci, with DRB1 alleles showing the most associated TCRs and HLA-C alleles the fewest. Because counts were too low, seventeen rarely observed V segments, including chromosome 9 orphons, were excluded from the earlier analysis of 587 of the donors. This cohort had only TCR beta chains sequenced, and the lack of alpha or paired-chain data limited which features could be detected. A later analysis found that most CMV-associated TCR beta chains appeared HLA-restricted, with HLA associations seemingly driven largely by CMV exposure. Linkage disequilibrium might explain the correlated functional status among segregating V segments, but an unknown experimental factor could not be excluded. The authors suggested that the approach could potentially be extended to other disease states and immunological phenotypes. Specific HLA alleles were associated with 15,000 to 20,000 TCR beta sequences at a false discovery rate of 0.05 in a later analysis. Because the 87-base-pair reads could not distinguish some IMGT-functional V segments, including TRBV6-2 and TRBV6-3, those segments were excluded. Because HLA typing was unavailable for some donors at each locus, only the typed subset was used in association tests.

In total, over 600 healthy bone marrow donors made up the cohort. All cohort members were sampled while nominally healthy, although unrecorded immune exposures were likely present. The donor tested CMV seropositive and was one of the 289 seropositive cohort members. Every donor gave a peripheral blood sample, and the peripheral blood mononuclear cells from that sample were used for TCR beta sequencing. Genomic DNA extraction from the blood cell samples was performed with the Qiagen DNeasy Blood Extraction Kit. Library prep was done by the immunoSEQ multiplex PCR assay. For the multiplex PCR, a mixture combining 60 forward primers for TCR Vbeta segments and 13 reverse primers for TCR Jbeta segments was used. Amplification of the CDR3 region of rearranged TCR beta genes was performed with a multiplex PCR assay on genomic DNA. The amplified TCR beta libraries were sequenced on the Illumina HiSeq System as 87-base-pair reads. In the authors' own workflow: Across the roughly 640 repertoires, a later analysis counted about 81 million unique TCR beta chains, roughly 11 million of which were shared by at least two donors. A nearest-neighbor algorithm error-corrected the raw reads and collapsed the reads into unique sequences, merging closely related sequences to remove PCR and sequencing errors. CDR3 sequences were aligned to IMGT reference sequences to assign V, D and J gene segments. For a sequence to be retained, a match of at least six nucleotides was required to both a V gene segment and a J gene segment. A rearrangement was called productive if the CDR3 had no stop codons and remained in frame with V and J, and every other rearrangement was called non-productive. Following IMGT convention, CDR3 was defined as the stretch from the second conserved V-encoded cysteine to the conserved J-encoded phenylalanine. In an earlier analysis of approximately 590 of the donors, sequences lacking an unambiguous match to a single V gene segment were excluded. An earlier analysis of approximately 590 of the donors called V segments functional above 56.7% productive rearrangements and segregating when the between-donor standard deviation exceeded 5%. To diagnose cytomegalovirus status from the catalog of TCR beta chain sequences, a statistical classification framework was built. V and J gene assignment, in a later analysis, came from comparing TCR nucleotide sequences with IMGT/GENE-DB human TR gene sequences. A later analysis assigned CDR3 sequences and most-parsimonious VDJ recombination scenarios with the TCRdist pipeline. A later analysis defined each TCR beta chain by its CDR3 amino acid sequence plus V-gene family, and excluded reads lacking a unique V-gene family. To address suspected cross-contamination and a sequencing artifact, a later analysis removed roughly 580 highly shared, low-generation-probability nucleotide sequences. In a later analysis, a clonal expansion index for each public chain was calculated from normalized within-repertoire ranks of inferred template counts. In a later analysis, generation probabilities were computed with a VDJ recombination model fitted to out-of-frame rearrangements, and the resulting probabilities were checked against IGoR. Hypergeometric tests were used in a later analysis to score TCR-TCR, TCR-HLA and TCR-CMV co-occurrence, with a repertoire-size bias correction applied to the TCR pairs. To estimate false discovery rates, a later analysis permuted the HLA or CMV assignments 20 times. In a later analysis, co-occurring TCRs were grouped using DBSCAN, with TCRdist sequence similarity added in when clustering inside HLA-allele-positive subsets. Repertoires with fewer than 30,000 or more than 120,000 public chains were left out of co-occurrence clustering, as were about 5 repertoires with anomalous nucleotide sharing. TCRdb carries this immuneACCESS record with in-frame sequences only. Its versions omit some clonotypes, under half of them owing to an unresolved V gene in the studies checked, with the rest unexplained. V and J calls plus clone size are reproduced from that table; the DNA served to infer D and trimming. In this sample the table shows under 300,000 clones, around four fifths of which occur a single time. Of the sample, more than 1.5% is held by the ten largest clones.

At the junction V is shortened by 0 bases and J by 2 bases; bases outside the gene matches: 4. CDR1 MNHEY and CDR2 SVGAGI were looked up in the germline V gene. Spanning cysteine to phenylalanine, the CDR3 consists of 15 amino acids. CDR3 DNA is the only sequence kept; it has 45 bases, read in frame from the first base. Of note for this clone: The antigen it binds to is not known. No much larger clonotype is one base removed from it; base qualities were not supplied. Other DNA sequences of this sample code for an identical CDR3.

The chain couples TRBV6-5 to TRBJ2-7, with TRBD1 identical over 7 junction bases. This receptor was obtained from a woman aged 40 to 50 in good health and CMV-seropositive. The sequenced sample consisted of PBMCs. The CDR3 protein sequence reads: CASSYSSQGAYEQYF. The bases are TGTGCCAGCAGTTACTCTTCCCAGGGGGCCTACGAGCAGTACTTC.